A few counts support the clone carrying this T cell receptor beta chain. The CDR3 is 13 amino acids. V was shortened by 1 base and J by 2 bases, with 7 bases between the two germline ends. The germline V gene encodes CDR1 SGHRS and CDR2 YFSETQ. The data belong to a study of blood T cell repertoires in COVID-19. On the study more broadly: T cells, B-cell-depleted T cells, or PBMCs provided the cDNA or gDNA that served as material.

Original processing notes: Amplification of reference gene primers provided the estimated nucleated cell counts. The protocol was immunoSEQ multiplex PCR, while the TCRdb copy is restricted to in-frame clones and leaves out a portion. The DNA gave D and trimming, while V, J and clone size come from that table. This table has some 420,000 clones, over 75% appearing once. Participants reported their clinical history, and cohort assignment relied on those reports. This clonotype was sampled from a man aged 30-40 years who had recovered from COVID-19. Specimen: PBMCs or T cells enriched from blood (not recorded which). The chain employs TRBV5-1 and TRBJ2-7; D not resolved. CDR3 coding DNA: TGCGCCAGCAGCTTGCCAGGTACCTACGAGCAGTACTTC. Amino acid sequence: CASSLPGTYEQYF.